The 3 T cell receptor beta chains presented below share a single source sample, sequenced in a study of regulatory T cells in long-lasting Graves disease. Time point defined: newly diagnosed GD, antithyroid drugs for less than 3 months. Preparation of the TCR library used RNA extracted from PBMCs. Relying on iRepertoire HTBI primers and Arm-PCR of CDR3 regions, the team built TCR beta libraries. Via MiXCR, TCRdb re-called the multiplex PCR reads, giving one row per CDR3 protein. The profile shows 450,000 to 650,000 distinct CDR3 sequences, about 16% of them singletons. These data also featured in a second study, about T cells in Graves' hyperthyroidism and ophthalmopathy.

Sequenced material: peripheral blood mononuclear cells (PBMCs), taken at new diagnosis, from a patient treated with antithyroid drugs. All receptors derive from a woman aged 40 to 65 with Graves disease.

Worth noting for this clonotype: This likely came from a read error, as a far larger clone is one base away. The chain couples TRBV11-2 to TRBJ2-1; tentatively, D is TRBD1 or TRBD2 (5 bases each). Germline V gene sequence: CDR1 SGHAT, CDR2 FQNNGV. Deletions cut 3 bases from V and 10 bases from J, with 16 bases between. The CDR3 consists of 14 residues. The CDR3 nucleotides are TGTGCCAGCAGCTTGAATGGGGGAGCCTACGAGCAGTTCTTC. It codes for CASSLNGGAYEQFF.

There are many counts of this clonotype. For the CDR3, the DNA is TGTGCCAGCGCCCGGCTGATGTACAATGAGCAGTTCTTC. Protein product: CASARLMYNEQFF. V and J are TRBV7-8 and TRBJ2-1; D is undetermined. This CDR3 is built from 13 residues. V was pared by 8 bases and J by 4 bases, with 12 bases between. Germline V gives CDR1 SGHVS, CDR2 FQNEAQ.

This clonotype showed up just a few times. CDR3 sequence reads: CASSNLRVDWVTQYF. The CDR3 region has the DNA TGTGCCAGCAGTAACCTCCGGGTCGACTGGGTGACCCAGTACTTC. The rearrangement uses TRBV12-3 or TRBV12-4 and TRBJ2-5, with unresolved D. V dropped 5 bases and J dropped 7 bases, with 20 bases sitting between them. The CDR3 consists of 15 residues.